The 14 T cell receptor beta chains presented below share a single source sample, sequenced in a study of neoadjuvant anti-PD-1 for oral cavity cancer. Clones were read by immunoSEQ multiplex PCR, and TCRdb kept only the in-frame ones, dropping some. The sample has over 12,000 clones, over 55% seen once; the top ten hold 3.1%. The specimen was PBMCs, collected before nivolumab (anti-PD-1) treatment. The receptor set was obtained from a person aged 35-79 years with oral cavity squamous cell carcinoma.

V is TRBV2 and J is TRBJ2-3; tentative D call: TRBD2 (6 bases). The V end lost 8 bases, the J end lost 5 bases, and 17 bases lay between the germline ends. This CDR3 is 14 amino acids long. Per the germline V gene, CDR1 is SNHLY and CDR2 is FYNNEI. This chain's CDR3 is CASSYALARDTQYF. The CDR3 DNA follows: TGTGCCAGCTCTTACGCACTAGCAAGAGATACGCAGTATTTT.

The gene calls are TRBV30 and TRBJ1-5, with a tentative D call TRBD1 (5 bases). Between the trimmed V and J ends, which lost 0 bases and 2 bases, there was a span of 14 bases. This CDR3 has 16 amino acids. Germline-derived CDR1 and CDR2 are GTSNPN and SVGIG (reference sequence). CDR3 in amino acids: CAWSVGRTWGNQPQHF. In nucleotides, the CDR3 is TGTGCCTGGAGTGTCGGGCGGACATGGGGCAATCAGCCCCAGCATTTT.

The chain carries TRBV5-1 and TRBJ2-5; D may match TRBD1 or TRBD2 (5 bases each). The CDR3 totals 14 residues. V was clipped by 5 bases and J by 10 bases, with 21 bases between them. Germline V lookup: CDR1 SGHRS, CDR2 YFSETQ. CDR3 amino acids: CASRPTAVLRDQYF. The CDR3 coding sequence is TGCGCCAGCAGGCCGACAGCGGTTCTTCGTGACCAGTACTTC.

The J gene is TRBJ1-4, the V gene TRBV27; D is unclear. V was trimmed by 6 bases and J by 4 bases, leaving 12 bases between them. CDR1 and CDR2 (germline): MNHEY, SMNVEV (reference sequence). The CDR3 totals 14 residues. In DNA form, the CDR3 reads TGTGCCAGCAGCCTGACGGGAATTAATGAAAAACTGTTTTTT. Encoded protein: CASSLTGINEKLFF.

The gene calls are TRBV4-1 and TRBJ2-1, with TRBD1 identical over 8 bases. This CDR3 spans 13 amino acids. CDR1 MGHRA and CDR2 YSYEKL come from the germline V gene. V lost 6 bases and J lost 7; bases outside the gene matches: 5. CDR3 nucleotide sequence: TGCGCCAGCAGACGGACAGGGACAAATGAGCAGTTCTTC. This encodes CASRRTGTNEQFF.

This clone was seen a few times. The chain couples TRBV6-1 to TRBJ1-2, with 8 bases fitting TRBD1. The J segment lost 5 bases and the V segment lost 6 bases, leaving 11 bases of the junction unmatched. Germline V lookup: CDR1 MNHNS, CDR2 SASEGT. This CDR3 is built from 15 residues. CDR3 sequence (DNA): TGTGCCAGCAGATCGGACAGGGCCTTGGGGTATGGCTACACCTTC. Translation gives CASRSDRALGYGYTF.

The rearrangement uses TRBV9 and TRBJ1-1; maybe TRBD1 (5 bases). The germline V gene has CDR1 SGDLS and CDR2 YYNGEE. Trimming shortened V by 0 bases and J by 3 bases, and 15 bases separated the two germline ends. This CDR3 is built from 16 residues. CDR3 amino acids: CASSVGSWGTHTEAFF. The CDR3 coding sequence is TGTGCCAGCAGCGTAGGGTCTTGGGGGACCCACACTGAAGCTTTCTTT.

There are a few counts of this clone. The chain joins TRBV19 to TRBJ2-2; D may be TRBD1 (5 bases). Trimming removed 7 bases from V and 4 bases from J, with 16 bases in between. CDR3 size: 15 residues. CDR1 and CDR2 (germline): LNHDA, SQIVND (reference sequence). The CDR3 loop is CASIRAARGTGELFF. The CDR3 DNA is TGTGCCAGTATCAGGGCGGCTAGGGGCACCGGGGAGCTGTTTTTT.

The gene calls are TRBV7-7 and TRBJ2-2; 7 nucleotides line up with TRBD1. Germline V gene sequence: CDR1 SSHAT, CDR2 FNYEAQ (reference sequence). The CDR3 covers 12 residues. CDR3 residues: CATLQGSGELFF. In DNA, the CDR3 is TGTGCTACCCTACAGGGGTCCGGGGAGCTGTTTTTT.

J is TRBJ2-2 and V is TRBV18, with unresolved D. The CDR3 covers 15 residues. V was pared by 2 bases and J by 0 bases, with 7 bases between. CDR1 KGHSH and CDR2 LQKENI come from the germline V gene. The CDR3: CASSPIDSNTGELFF. CDR3 bases: TGTGCCAGCTCACCAATTGACTCGAACACCGGGGAGCTGTTTTTT.

The chain uses TRBV27 and TRBJ1-1; D is undetermined. Germline V gene data show CDR1 as MNHEY and CDR2 as SMNVEV (reference sequence). The V gene lost 3 bases and the J gene lost 5 bases, with 25 bases spanning the gap. The CDR3 is made up of 18 amino acids. CDR3 in amino acids: CASSFLGPFVPRDTEAFF. CDR3 sequence (DNA): TGTGCCAGCAGTTTTTTGGGCCCGTTCGTCCCTCGGGATACTGAAGCTTTCTTT.

The sample holds one count of this clone. This chain uses TRBV29-1 with TRBJ2-4; D not certain. The CDR3 sequence is 14 residues long. Trimming took 5 bases from V and 8 from J, leaving 19 bases between them. Germline V CDR1 and CDR2: SQVTM, ANQGSEA. CDR3 sequence reads: CSVSPPPPVDIQYF. CDR3 nucleotides: TGCAGCGTTAGCCCCCCTCCCCCGGTGGACATTCAGTACTTC.

This clone was observed once. The chain combines TRBV6-5 with TRBJ2-5; TRBD2 might be the D (5 bases). Looked up from germline, CDR1 is MNHEY and CDR2 is SVGAGI. The CDR3 is 14 amino acids. With 6 bases removed from V and 2 bases from J, the gap between germline ends came to 13 bases. As DNA, the CDR3 is TGTGCCAGCAGCCGACTAACGAGACAAGAGACCCAGTACTTC. Protein sequence: CASSRLTRQETQYF.

The chain links TRBV7-2 to TRBJ1-3; 8 positions match TRBD1. The CDR3 sequence is 15 residues long. The V gene's germline CDR1 is SGHTA and CDR2 FQGNSA. V trimming: 5 bases; J trimming: 4 bases; junction bases outside the gene matches: 7. CDR3 bases: TGTGCCAGCAGCGTCCAGGGGGCGAAGGGAAACACCATATATTTT. Residues: CASSVQGAKGNTIYF.